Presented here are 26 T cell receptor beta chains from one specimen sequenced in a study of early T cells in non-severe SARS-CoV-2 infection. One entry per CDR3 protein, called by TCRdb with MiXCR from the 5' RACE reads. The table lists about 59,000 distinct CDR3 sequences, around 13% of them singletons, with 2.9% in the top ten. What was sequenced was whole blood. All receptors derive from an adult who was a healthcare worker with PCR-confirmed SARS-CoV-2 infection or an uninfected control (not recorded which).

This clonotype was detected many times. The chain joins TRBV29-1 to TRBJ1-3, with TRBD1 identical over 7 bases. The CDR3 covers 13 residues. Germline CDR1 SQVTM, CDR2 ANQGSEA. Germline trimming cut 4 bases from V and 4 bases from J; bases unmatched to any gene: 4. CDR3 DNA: TGCAGCGTTGGAAACAGGGGAGGAAACACCATATATTTT. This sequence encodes CSVGNRGGNTIYF.

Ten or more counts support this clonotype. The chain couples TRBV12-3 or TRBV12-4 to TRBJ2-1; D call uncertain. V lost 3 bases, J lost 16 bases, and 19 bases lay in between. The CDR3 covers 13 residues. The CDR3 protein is CASSFPGTRGSFF. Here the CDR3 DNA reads TGTGCCAGCAGTTTTCCCGGAACGAGAGGCAGCTTCTTC.

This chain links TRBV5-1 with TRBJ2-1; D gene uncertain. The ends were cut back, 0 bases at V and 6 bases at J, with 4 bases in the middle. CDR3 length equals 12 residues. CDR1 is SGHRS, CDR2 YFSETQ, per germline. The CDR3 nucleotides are TGCGCCAGCAGCTTGGAGGCCAATGAGCAGTTCTTC. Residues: CASSLEANEQFF.

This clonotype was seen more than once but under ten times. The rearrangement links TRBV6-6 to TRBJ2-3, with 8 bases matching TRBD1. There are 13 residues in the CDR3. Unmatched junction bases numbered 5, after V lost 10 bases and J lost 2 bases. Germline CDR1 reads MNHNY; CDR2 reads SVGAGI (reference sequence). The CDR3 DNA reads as TGTGCCACTTGGGACAGGAACACAGATACGCAGTATTTT. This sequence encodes CATWDRNTDTQYF.

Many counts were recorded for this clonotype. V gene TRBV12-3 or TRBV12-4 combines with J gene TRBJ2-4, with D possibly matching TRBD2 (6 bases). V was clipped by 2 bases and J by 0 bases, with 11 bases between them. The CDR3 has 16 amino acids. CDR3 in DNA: TGTGCCAGCAGTTTAAATTGGCGGGAAGCCAAAAACATTCAGTACTTC. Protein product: CASSLNWREAKNIQYF.

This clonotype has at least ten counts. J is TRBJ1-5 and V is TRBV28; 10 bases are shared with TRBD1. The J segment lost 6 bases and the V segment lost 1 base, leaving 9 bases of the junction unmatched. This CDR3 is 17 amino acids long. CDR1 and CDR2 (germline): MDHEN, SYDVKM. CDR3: CASSLLAGTGDSQPQHF. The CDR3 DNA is TGTGCCAGCAGTTTATTAGCCGGGACAGGGGACAGTCAGCCCCAGCATTTT.

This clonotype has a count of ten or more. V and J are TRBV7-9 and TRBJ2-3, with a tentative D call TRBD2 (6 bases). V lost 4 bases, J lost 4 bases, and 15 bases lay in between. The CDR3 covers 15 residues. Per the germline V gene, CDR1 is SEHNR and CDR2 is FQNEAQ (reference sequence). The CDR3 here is CASSSPGGIPDTQYF. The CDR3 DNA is TGTGCCAGCAGCTCCCCCGGAGGGATTCCAGATACGCAGTATTTT.

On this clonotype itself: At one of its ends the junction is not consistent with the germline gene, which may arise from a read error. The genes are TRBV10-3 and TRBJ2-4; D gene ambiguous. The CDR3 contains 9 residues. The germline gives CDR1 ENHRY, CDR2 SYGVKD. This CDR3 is CGSKNIQYF. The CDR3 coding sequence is TGCGGATCCAAAAACATTCAGTACTTC.

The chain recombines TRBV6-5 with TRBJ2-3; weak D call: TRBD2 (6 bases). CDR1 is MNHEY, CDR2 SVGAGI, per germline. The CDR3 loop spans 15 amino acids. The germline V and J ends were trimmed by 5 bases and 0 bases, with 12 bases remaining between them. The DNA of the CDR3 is TGTGCCAGCAGTATAATGGGGACTAGCACAGATACGCAGTATTTT. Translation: CASSIMGTSTDTQYF.

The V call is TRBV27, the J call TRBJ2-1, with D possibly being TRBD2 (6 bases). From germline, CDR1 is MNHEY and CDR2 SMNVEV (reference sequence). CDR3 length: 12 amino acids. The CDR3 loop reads CAIGPGVNEQFF. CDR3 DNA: TGTGCTATTGGCCCGGGGGTCAATGAGCAGTTCTTC.

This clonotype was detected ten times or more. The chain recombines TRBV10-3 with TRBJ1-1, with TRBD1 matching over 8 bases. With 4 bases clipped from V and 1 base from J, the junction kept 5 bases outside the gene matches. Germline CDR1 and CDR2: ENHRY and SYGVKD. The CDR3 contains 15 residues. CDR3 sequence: CAISGGQGGNTEAFF. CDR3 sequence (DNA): TGTGCCATCAGTGGAGGACAGGGAGGGAACACTGAAGCTTTCTTT.

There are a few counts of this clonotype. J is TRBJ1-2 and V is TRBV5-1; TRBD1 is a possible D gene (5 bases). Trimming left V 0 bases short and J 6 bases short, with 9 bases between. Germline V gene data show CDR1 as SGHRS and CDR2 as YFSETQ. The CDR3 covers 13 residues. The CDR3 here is CASSLDRIDGYTF. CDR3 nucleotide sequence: TGCGCCAGCAGCTTGGACAGGATTGATGGCTACACCTTC. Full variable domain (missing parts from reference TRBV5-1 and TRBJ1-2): KAGVTQTPRYLIKTRGQQVTLSCSPISGHRSVSWYQQTPGQGLQFLFEYFSETQRNKGNFPGRFSGRQFSNSRSEMNVSTLELGDSALYLCASSLDRIDGYTFGSGTRLTVV.

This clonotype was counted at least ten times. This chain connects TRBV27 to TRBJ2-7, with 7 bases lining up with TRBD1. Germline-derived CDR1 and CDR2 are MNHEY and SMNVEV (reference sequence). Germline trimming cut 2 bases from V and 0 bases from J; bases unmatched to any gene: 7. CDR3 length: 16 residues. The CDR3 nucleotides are TGTGCCAGCAGTTTAGATCCGACAGGGAGCTCCTACGAGCAGTACTTC. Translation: CASSLDPTGSSYEQYF.

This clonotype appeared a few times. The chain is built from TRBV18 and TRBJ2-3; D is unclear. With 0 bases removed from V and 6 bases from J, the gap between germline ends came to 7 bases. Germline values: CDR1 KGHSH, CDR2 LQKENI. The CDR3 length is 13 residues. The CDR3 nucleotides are TGTGCCAGCTCACCACCGTGGCGGGATACGCAGTATTTT. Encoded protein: CASSPPWRDTQYF.

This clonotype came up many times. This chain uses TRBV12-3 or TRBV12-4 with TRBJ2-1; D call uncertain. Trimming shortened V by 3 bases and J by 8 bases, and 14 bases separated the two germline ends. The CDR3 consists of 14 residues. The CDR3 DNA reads TGTGCCAGCAGTTTCCGAGCCCCGCCACATGAGCAGTTCTTC. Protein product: CASSFRAPPHEQFF.

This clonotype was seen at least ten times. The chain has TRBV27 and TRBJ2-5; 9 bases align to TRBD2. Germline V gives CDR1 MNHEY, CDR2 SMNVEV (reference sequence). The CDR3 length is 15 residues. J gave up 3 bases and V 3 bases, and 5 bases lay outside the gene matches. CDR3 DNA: TGTGCCAGCAGTTTTCAGCGGGGGGCGGAAGAGACCCAGTACTTC. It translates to CASSFQRGAEETQYF.

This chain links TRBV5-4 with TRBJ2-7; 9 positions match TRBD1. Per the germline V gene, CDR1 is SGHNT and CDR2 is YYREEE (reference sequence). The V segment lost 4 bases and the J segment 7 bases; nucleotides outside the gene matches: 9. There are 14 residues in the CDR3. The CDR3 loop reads CASSRDRATGEQYF. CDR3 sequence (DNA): TGTGCCAGCAGCCGGGACAGGGCGACGGGGGAGCAGTACTTC.

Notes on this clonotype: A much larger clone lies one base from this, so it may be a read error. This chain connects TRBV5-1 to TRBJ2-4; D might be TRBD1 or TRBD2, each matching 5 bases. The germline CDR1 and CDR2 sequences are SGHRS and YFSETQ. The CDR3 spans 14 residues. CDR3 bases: TGCGCCAGCGGCTTGGGGACAGCCAAAAACATTCAGTACTTC. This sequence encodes CASGLGTAKNIQYF.

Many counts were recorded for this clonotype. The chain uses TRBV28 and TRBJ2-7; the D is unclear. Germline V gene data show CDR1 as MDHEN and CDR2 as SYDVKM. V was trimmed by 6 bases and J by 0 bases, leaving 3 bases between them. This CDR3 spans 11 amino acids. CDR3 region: CASSSSYEQYF. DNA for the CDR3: TGTGCCAGCAGCTCCTCCTACGAGCAGTACTTC.

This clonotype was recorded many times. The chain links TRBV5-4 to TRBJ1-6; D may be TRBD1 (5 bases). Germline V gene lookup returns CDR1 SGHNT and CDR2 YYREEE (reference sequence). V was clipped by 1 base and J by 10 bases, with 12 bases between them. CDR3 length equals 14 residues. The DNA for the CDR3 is TGTGCCAGCAGCTTGCGGGGAACAGGATCACCCCTCCACTTT. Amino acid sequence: CASSLRGTGSPLHF.

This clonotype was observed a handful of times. In nucleotides, the CDR3 is TGTGCCAGCAGTTTTACAGGGGACCCTTTTAAGGACTCTGGAAACACCATATATTTT. Residues: CASSFTGDPFKDSGNTIYF. This chain connects TRBV12-3 or TRBV12-4 to TRBJ1-3, with TRBD1 identical over 7 bases. V trimming: 3 bases; J trimming: 0 bases; junction bases outside the gene matches: 14. CDR3 size: 19 residues.

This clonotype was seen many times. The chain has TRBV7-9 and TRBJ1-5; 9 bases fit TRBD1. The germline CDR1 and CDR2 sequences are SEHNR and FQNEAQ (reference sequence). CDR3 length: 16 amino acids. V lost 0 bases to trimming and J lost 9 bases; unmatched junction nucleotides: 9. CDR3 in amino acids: CASSLAAGTGSGPQHF. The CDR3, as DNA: TGTGCCAGCAGCTTAGCGGCGGGGACAGGGAGTGGGCCCCAGCATTTT.

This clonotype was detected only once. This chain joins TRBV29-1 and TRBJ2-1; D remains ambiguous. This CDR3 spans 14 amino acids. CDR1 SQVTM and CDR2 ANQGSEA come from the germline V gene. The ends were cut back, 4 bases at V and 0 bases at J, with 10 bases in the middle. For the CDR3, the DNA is TGCAGCGTTGTTCGGCCCCGCTCCTACAATGAGCAGTTCTTC. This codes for CSVVRPRSYNEQFF.

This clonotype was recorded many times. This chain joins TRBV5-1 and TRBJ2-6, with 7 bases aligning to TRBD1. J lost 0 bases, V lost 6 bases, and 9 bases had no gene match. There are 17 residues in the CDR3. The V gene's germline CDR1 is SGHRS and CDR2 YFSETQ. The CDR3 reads CASTPTGPNSGANVLTF. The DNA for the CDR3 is TGCGCCAGCACCCCGACAGGGCCAAACTCTGGGGCCAACGTCCTGACTTTC.

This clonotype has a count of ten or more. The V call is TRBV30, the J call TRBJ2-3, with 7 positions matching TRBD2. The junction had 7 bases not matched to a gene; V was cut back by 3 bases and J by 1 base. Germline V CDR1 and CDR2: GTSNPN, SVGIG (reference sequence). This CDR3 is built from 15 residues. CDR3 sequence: CAWRRWEGGTDTQYF. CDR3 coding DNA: TGTGCCTGGAGGAGGTGGGAGGGAGGCACAGATACGCAGTATTTT.

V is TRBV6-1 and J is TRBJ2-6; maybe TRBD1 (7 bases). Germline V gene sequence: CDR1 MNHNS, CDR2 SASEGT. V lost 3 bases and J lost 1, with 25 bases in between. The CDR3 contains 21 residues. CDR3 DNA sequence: TGTGCCAGCAGTGAGCAAAGGATTGGAGTGACAGGGAGGTCTGGGGCCAACGTCCTGACTTTC. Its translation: CASSEQRIGVTGRSGANVLTF.